These 27 T cell receptor beta chains came from one sample sequenced in a study of spatial heterogeneity in lung cancer. TCRdb analysed the 5' RACE reads with MiXCR anew, one entry per CDR3 protein. The top ten clones hold more than 25% of a sample with 8,500 to 9,000 distinct CDR3 sequences, about 4.5% of them seen once. Time point specified: sample taken at primary tumor resection. In each case, whole RNA from tumor, nontumor lung or frozen PBMC was sequenced unsorted. The sample consisted of PBMCs, taken at surgery. Every receptor here comes from a male donor with early-stage non-small cell lung cancer.

This clonotype was recorded at least ten times. The library was built for alpha chains, so this beta chain is an off-target read and its size means little. The chain is built from TRBV28 and TRBJ1-5; 9 positions match TRBD1. The V and J ends lost 5 bases and 7 bases, in that order; junction bases with no gene match: 21. Germline V gene lookup returns CDR1 MDHEN and CDR2 SYDVKM. The CDR3 totals 19 residues. Here the CDR3 reads CASSVSGPTGGRNKQPQHF. The CDR3 DNA follows: TGTGCCAGCAGTGTTTCCGGTCCCACAGGGGGCCGAAACAAGCAGCCCCAGCATTTT.

This clonotype was counted at least ten times. Found in a library prepared for alpha chains, this beta chain is an off-target read, and its abundance has little meaning. The rearrangement uses TRBV2 and TRBJ1-5; tentative D call: TRBD1 (5 bases). This CDR3 has 17 residues. V was shortened by 0 bases and J by 7 bases, with 19 bases between the two germline ends. Germline V lookup: CDR1 SNHLY, CDR2 FYNNEI. The CDR3: CASSEALPGLSSQPQHF. In nucleotides, the CDR3 is TGTGCCAGCAGTGAAGCGCTTCCGGGACTCTCAAGCCAGCCCCAGCATTTT. Using reference TRBV2 and TRBJ1-5 for the parts outside the CDR3, the full variable domain is EPEVTQTPSHQVTQMGQEVILRCVPISNHLYFYWYRQILGQKVEFLVSFYNNEISEKSEIFDDQFSVERPDGSNFTLKIRSTKLEDSAMYFCASSEALPGLSSQPQHFGDGTRLSIL.

In this sample, this clonotype turned up a few times. Little can be read into the size of this beta chain, an off-target read in a library designed for alpha chains. The chain carries TRBV6-5 and TRBJ1-1, with 9 bases aligning to TRBD1. The CDR3 sequence is 15 residues long. J gave up 0 bases and V 5 bases, and 4 bases lay outside the gene matches. Germline V gives CDR1 MNHEY, CDR2 SVGAGI. CDR3 sequence reads: CASSLQGAMNTEAFF. For the CDR3, the DNA is TGTGCCAGCAGTCTACAGGGGGCCATGAACACTGAAGCTTTCTTT.

A word on this clonotype: Little can be read into the size of this beta chain, an off-target read in a library designed for alpha chains. This chain links TRBV28 with TRBJ1-1, with D hard to call. The CDR3 totals 13 residues. The ends were cut back, 3 bases at V and 1 base at J, with 6 bases in the middle. The germline gives CDR1 MDHEN, CDR2 SYDVKM. The CDR3 bases are TGTGCCAGCAGTTTTTTCAAGAACACTGAAGCTTTCTTT. Translating gives CASSFFKNTEAFF.

This clonotype was detected ten times or more. The library was designed around alpha chains, so this beta chain is a stray read whose abundance carries little weight. This chain joins TRBV4-3 and TRBJ2-6; 8 bases map to TRBD2. The V segment lost 1 base and the J segment 0 bases; nucleotides outside the gene matches: 2. The CDR3 totals 17 residues. Per the germline V gene, CDR1 is LGHNA and CDR2 is YSLEER. As DNA, the CDR3 is TGCGCCAGCAGCCAAGGGACTAGCAGCTCTGGGGCCAACGTCCTGACTTTC. It translates to CASSQGTSSSGANVLTF.

A note on this clonotype: Because this beta chain is a stray read in a library intended to capture alpha chains, its abundance should not be given much weight. The chain employs TRBV11-2 and TRBJ2-5; 9 nucleotides agree with TRBD1. The germline V gene encodes CDR1 SGHAT and CDR2 FQNNGV. This CDR3 has 15 residues. Unmatched junction bases numbered 7, after V lost 3 bases and J lost 5 bases. The CDR3 loop reads CASSLSTGGAETQYF. The CDR3 nucleotides are TGTGCCAGCAGCTTGTCTACAGGGGGCGCGGAGACCCAGTACTTC. The complete variable domain, with remaining parts taken from reference TRBV11-2 and TRBJ2-5, reads EAGVAQSPRYKIIEKRQSVAFWCNPISGHATLYWYQQILGQGPKLLIQFQNNGVVDDSQLPKDRFSAERLKGVDSTLKIQPAKLEDSAVYLCASSLSTGGAETQYFGPGTRLLVL.

About this clonotype: This beta chain turned up in a library designed for alpha chains; as an off-target read, its abundance says little. The chain links TRBV2 to TRBJ2-2; TRBD1 aligns across 11 bases. This CDR3 comprises 16 residues. Germline-derived CDR1 and CDR2 are SNHLY and FYNNEI. The J segment lost 5 bases and the V segment lost 6 bases, leaving 8 bases of the junction unmatched. The CDR3 DNA reads TGTGCCAGCAGCCGAGTCCGGGACAGGGGGACCGGGGAGCTGTTTTTT. Protein sequence: CASSRVRDRGTGELFF.

This clonotype was counted between two and nine times. A library prepared for alpha chains yielded this beta chain as an off-target read; its size is of little meaning. V and J are TRBV6-2 or TRBV6-3 and TRBJ2-1; 11 positions agree with TRBD2. Germline-derived CDR1 and CDR2 are MNHEY and SVGEGT. The J segment lost 4 bases and the V segment lost 7 bases, leaving 6 bases of the junction unmatched. The CDR3 sequence is 15 residues long. The CDR3 loop reads CASIGRLAGYNEQFF. As DNA, the CDR3 is TGTGCCAGCATCGGAAGACTAGCGGGGTACAATGAGCAGTTCTTC.

Comment on this clonotype: A library made for alpha chains picked up this beta chain off target, so its size means little. The rearrangement links TRBV12-3 or TRBV12-4 to TRBJ1-6, with 8 bases matching TRBD1. J was trimmed by 8 bases and V by 6 bases; bases with no gene match: 9. This CDR3 is built from 15 residues. The DNA for the CDR3 is TGTGCCAGCAGCCCAGGGGGCAATTGGGATTCACCCCTCCACTTT. Amino acids: CASSPGGNWDSPLHF.

This clonotype has at least ten counts. Within a library made for alpha chains, this beta chain is off target, and its count is uninformative. The chain is built from TRBV5-1 and TRBJ2-2, with a possible D match to TRBD1 (6 bases). Trimming cost V 1 base and J 2 bases, with 12 bases left between them. There are 16 residues in the CDR3. Per germline, CDR1 SGHRS and CDR2 YFSETQ. The CDR3 nucleotides are TGCGCCAGCAGCTTGACTAAACAGGGAAACACCGGGGAGCTGTTTTTT. This gives the protein CASSLTKQGNTGELFF. The full variable domain, with the rest looked up from reference TRBV5-1 and TRBJ2-2, is KAGVTQTPRYLIKTRGQQVTLSCSPISGHRSVSWYQQTPGQGLQFLFEYFSETQRNKGNFPGRFSGRQFSNSRSEMNVSTLELGDSALYLCASSLTKQGNTGELFFGEGSRLTVL.

This clonotype was detected only a few times. Little can be read into the size of this beta chain, an off-target read in a library designed for alpha chains. CDR3 coding DNA: TGTGCCAGCAGTTTTTACAGACAGGGAGGAAGCAATGAGCAGTTCTTC. This translates into CASSFYRQGGSNEQFF. The genes are TRBV12-3 or TRBV12-4 and TRBJ2-1; perhaps TRBD1 as D (7 bases). The CDR3 is 16 residues long. V was clipped by 3 bases and J by 6 bases, with 18 bases between them.

Sample share makes this clonotype medium-sized. This beta chain is off target for a library built for alpha chains, so its abundance means little. The chain links TRBV6-5 to TRBJ2-1; D possibly matches TRBD1 or TRBD2 (5 bases each). The germline CDR1 and CDR2 sequences are MNHEY and SVGAGI. The germline V and J ends were trimmed by 7 bases and 4 bases, with 14 bases remaining between them. The CDR3 spans 14 residues. Here the CDR3 DNA reads TGTGCCAGCACCGCCGGGACGGAGTACAATGAGCAGTTCTTC. This codes for CASTAGTEYNEQFF.

Remarks on this clonotype: This beta chain lies outside the target of a library built for alpha chains; its clone size means little. The gene calls are TRBV5-5 and TRBJ2-1; 8 positions match TRBD1. The trim removed 2 bases at V and 2 bases at J, leaving 3 bases unmatched. The germline V gene has CDR1 SGHKS and CDR2 YYEKEE (reference sequence). The CDR3 runs 15 residues. CDR3 DNA: TGTGCCAGCAGCTTTGACAGGGGAGCCTACAATGAGCAGTTCTTC. Protein sequence: CASSFDRGAYNEQFF. The variable domain in full, with the rest retrieved from reference TRBV5-5 and TRBJ2-1, is DAGVTQSPTHLIKTRGQQVTLRCSPISGHKSVSWYQQVLGQGPQFIFQYYEKEERGRGNFPDRFSARQFPNYSSELNVNALLLGDSALYLCASSFDRGAYNEQFFGPGTRLTVL.

This clonotype was found many times. A library made for alpha chains picked up this beta chain off target, so its size means little. The chain employs TRBV5-1 and TRBJ1-1; the D is unclear. The V and J ends lost 0 bases and 2 bases respectively, with 11 bases between them. The CDR3 sequence is 15 residues long. Germline V lookup: CDR1 SGHRS, CDR2 YFSETQ. The CDR3 sequence: CASSLAGSANTEAFF. The CDR3 nucleotides are TGCGCCAGCAGCTTGGCAGGCTCAGCCAACACTGAAGCTTTCTTT.

This clonotype rates as medium-sized. This beta chain was picked up by a library intended for alpha chains and is off target, so its count carries little meaning. The V and J genes are TRBV5-1 and TRBJ1-2; D ambiguous. Germline V gives CDR1 SGHRS, CDR2 YFSETQ. The V end was cut by 0 bases, the J end by 7 bases, with 25 bases between. CDR3 length: 18 amino acids. CDR3 in amino acids: CASSLADQQISSSTGYTF. DNA of the CDR3: TGCGCCAGCAGCTTGGCTGATCAACAAATATCGTCGTCCACTGGCTACACCTTC.

This clonotype was seen ten or more times. The library was built for alpha chains, so this beta chain is an off-target read and its size means little. The chain carries TRBV7-2 and TRBJ2-1; D may correspond to TRBD1 or TRBD2 (6 bases each). The germline gives CDR1 SGHTA, CDR2 FQGNSA. V shed 1 base and J shed 10 bases, with 17 bases lying between them. There are 15 residues in the CDR3. The CDR3 is CASSLGGGPGEEQFF. The CDR3, as DNA: TGTGCCAGCAGCTTAGGAGGGGGGCCGGGTGAGGAGCAGTTCTTC. Drawing the rest from reference TRBV7-2 and TRBJ2-1, the complete variable domain is GAGVSQSPSNKVTEKGKDVELRCDPISGHTALYWYRQSLGQGLEFLIYFQGNSAPDKSGLPSDRFSAERTGGSVSTLTIQRTQQEDSAVYLCASSLGGGPGEEQFFGPGTRLTVL.

This clonotype was seen repeatedly, ten times or more. For a library built for alpha chains, this beta chain is a stray read; little rests on its size. The V gene is TRBV2, the J gene TRBJ1-5; D ambiguous. Germline CDR1 reads SNHLY; CDR2 reads FYNNEI. The CDR3 loop spans 14 amino acids. Between the trimmed V and J ends, which lost 0 bases and 3 bases, there was a span of 6 bases. The CDR3 DNA is TGTGCCAGCAGTGAAGCGTCACTCAATCAGCCCCAGCATTTT. Its translation: CASSEASLNQPQHF.

The sample holds many counts of this clonotype. Since the library was made to target alpha chains, this beta chain is a stray read and its abundance is not meaningful. This chain joins TRBV7-2 and TRBJ2-1; D call uncertain. The V gene's germline CDR1 is SGHTA and CDR2 FQGNSA. The CDR3 runs 11 residues. Trimming pared 1 base from V and 13 bases from J, leaving 8 bases between. The chain's CDR3 is CASSLVAIQFF. CDR3 bases: TGTGCCAGCAGCTTAGTGGCCATACAGTTCTTC.

Sample share makes this clonotype medium-sized. A library prepared for alpha chains yielded this beta chain as an off-target read; its size is of little meaning. The chain combines TRBV5-6 with TRBJ1-2; 8 bases are shared with TRBD1. V was pared by 3 bases and J by 4 bases, with 2 bases of the junction left unmatched. The CDR3 consists of 13 residues. Germline V gives CDR1 SGHDT, CDR2 YYEEEE. The CDR3, as DNA: TGTGCCAGCAGCTCGGGACAGGCCTATGGCTACACCTTC. Translated: CASSSGQAYGYTF.

This clonotype was counted at least ten times. The library was designed around alpha chains, so this beta chain is a stray read whose abundance carries little weight. The chain has TRBV30 and TRBJ2-1; no clear D gene. V gave up 3 bases and J gave up 12 bases, with 9 bases separating them. From germline, CDR1 is GTSNPN and CDR2 SVGIG (reference sequence). The CDR3 contains 10 residues. The DNA of the CDR3 is TGTGCCTGGAGCCACAGTTCGCAGTTCTTC. Amino acids: CAWSHSSQFF.

This clonotype was counted between two and nine times. A library prepared for alpha chains yielded this beta chain as an off-target read; its size is of little meaning. The chain couples TRBV4-1 to TRBJ1-5; possible D gene TRBD1, 5 bases. Looked up from germline, CDR1 is MGHRA and CDR2 is YSYEKL. The CDR3 spans 13 residues. V was shortened by 4 bases and J by 4 bases, with 8 bases between the two germline ends. For the CDR3, the DNA is TGCGCCAGCAGCCCGACAGAAAATCAGCCCCAGCATTTT. Encoded protein: CASSPTENQPQHF.

Points on this clonotype: A library prepared for alpha chains yielded this beta chain as an off-target read; its size is of little meaning. This chain connects TRBV6-5 to TRBJ2-7, with 9 bases identical to TRBD1. V dropped 7 bases and J dropped 3; count of bases not matched to a gene: 7. Germline CDR1 MNHEY, CDR2 SVGAGI. CDR3 length: 14 residues. CDR3 in DNA: TGTGCCAGCAAAGTCTGGACAGGGGACTACGAGCAGTACTTC. The encoded protein is CASKVWTGDYEQYF.

In its sample, this clonotype was seen many times. Because this beta chain is a stray read in a library intended to capture alpha chains, its abundance should not be given much weight. This chain uses TRBV10-2 with TRBJ1-6; weak D call: TRBD1 (5 bases). Between the trimmed V and J ends, which lost 5 bases and 7 bases, there was a span of 15 bases. There are 15 residues in the CDR3. The germline V gene encodes CDR1 WSHSY and CDR2 SAAADI. CDR3 residues: CASSRPQGRNSPLHF. CDR3 bases: TGCGCCAGCAGTAGACCTCAGGGTCGGAATTCACCCCTCCACTTT.

This clonotype was detected many times. This beta chain slipped into a library made for alpha chains as a stray read, so its size is not meaningful. The chain recombines TRBV7-2 with TRBJ1-2; no firm D call. The germline V gene has CDR1 SGHTA and CDR2 FQGNSA. The CDR3 totals 15 residues. V shed 1 base and J shed 4 bases, with 13 bases lying between them. The CDR3: CASSLGGARTYGYTF. The CDR3 nucleotides are TGTGCCAGCAGCTTAGGTGGAGCTCGGACCTATGGCTACACCTTC.

Comment on this clonotype: This beta chain is off target for a library built for alpha chains, so its abundance means little. The chain is built from TRBV6-6 and TRBJ1-2, with D possibly matching TRBD1 (6 bases). This CDR3 comprises 13 residues. Trimming took off 6 bases at V and 5 bases at J, with 13 bases between the two ends. Germline V lookup: CDR1 MNHNY, CDR2 SVGAGI (reference sequence). CDR3 coding DNA: TGTGCCAGCAGCCCTAACAGGGAGTATGGCTACACCTTC. Translating it yields CASSPNREYGYTF.

There are many counts of this clonotype. Since the library was made to target alpha chains, this beta chain is a stray read and its abundance is not meaningful. The chain employs TRBV3-1 and TRBJ2-5; possibly TRBD2 for D (5 bases). Germline CDR1 and CDR2: LGHDT and YNNKEL (reference sequence). With 2 bases removed from V and 3 bases from J, the gap between germline ends came to 10 bases. The CDR3 runs 14 residues. The CDR3 loop reads CASSQSLAKETQYF. The DNA for the CDR3 is TGTGCCAGCAGCCAAAGTCTAGCTAAAGAGACCCAGTACTTC.

This clonotype appeared many times. Little can be read into the size of this beta chain, an off-target read in a library designed for alpha chains. The chain couples TRBV10-3 to TRBJ2-2, with D possibly matching TRBD2 (6 bases). Germline V gene lookup returns CDR1 ENHRY and CDR2 SYGVKD. The CDR3 totals 16 residues. V was shortened by 0 bases and J by 4 bases, with 12 bases between the two germline ends. The CDR3, as DNA: TGTGCCATCAGTGAGTCTGGGGCCGGGGGCACCGGGGAGCTGTTTTTT. Amino acids: CAISESGAGGTGELFF.